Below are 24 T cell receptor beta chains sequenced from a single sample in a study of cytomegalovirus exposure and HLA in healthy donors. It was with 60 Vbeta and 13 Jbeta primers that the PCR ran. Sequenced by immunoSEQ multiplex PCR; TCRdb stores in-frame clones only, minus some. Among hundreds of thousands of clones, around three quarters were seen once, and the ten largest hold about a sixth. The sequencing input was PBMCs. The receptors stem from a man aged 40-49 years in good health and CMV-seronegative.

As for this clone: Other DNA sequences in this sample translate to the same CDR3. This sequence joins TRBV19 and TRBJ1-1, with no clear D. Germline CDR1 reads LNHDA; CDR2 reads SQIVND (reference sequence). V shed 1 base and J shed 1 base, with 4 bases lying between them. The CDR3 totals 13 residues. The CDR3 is CASSIGGNTEAFF. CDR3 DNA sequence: TGTGCCAGTAGTATAGGAGGGAACACTGAAGCTTTCTTT. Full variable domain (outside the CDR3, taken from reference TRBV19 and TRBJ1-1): DGGITQSPKYLFRKEGQNVTLSCEQNLNHDAMYWYRQDPGQGLRLIYYSQIVNDFQKGDIAEGYSVSREKKESFPLTVTSAQKNPTAFYLCASSIGGNTEAFFGQGTRLTVV.

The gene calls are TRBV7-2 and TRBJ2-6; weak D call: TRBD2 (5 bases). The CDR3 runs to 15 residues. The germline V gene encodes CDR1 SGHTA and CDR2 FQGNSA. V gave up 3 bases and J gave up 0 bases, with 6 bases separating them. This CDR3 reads CASSFDYSGANVLTF. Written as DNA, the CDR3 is TGTGCCAGCAGCTTTGACTACTCTGGGGCCAACGTCCTGACTTTC. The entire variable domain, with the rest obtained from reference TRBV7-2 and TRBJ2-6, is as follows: GAGVSQSPSNKVTEKGKDVELRCDPISGHTALYWYRQSLGQGLEFLIYFQGNSAPDKSGLPSDRFSAERTGGSVSTLTIQRTQQEDSAVYLCASSFDYSGANVLTFGAGSRLTVL.

CDR3 bases: TGCGCCAGCAGTTCGAGGGGGGGGCTCAATGAGCAGTTCTTC. Translation gives CASSSRGGLNEQFF. This chain connects TRBV5-1 to TRBJ2-1, with D possibly TRBD2 on 7 matching bases. There are 14 residues in the CDR3. Per germline, CDR1 SGHRS and CDR2 YFSETQ. V shed 5 bases and J shed 6 bases, with 15 bases lying between them.

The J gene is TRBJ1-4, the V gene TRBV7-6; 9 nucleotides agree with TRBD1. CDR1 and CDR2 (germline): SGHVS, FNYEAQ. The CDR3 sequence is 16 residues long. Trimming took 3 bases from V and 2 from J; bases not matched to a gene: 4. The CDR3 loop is CASSLGQGTTNEKLFF. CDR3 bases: TGTGCCAGCAGCTTGGGACAGGGTACGACTAATGAAAAACTGTTTTTT.

Here the CDR3 reads CASSFGGVGYGYTF. The CDR3 DNA sequence: TGTGCCAGCAGTTTTGGGGGGGTGGGGTATGGCTACACCTTC. The chain is built from TRBV28 and TRBJ1-2; D might be TRBD1 (5 bases). Trimming removed 3 bases at V and 5 bases at J, with 13 bases between. There are 14 residues in the CDR3. From germline, CDR1 is MDHEN and CDR2 SYDVKM.

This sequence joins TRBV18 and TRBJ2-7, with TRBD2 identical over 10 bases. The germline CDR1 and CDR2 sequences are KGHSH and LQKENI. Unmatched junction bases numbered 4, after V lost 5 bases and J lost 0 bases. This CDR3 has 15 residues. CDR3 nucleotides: TGTGCCAGCTCAGTGGGGACTAGCGCCTCCTACGAGCAGTACTTC. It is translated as CASSVGTSASYEQYF.

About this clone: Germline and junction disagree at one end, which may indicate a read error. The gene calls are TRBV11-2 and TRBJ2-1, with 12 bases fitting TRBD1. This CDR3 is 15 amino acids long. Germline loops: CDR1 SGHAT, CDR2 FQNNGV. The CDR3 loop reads CASRSGTGGYHEQFF. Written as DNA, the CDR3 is TGTGCCAGCAGGTCAGGGACAGGGGGCTACCATGAGCAGTTCTTC.

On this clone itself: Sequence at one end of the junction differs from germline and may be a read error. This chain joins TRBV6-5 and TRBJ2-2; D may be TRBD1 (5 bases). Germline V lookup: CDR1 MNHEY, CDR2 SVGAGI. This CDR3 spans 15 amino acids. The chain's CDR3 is CASRYSTANTGELFF. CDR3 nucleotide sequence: TGTGCCAGCAGGTACTCGACAGCAAACACCGGGGAGCTGTTTTTT.

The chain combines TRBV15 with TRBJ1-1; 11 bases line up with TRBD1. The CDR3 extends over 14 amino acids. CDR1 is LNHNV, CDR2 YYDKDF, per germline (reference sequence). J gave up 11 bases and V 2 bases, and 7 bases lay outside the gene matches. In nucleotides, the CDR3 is TGTGCCACCAGCAGACGTGGACAGGGGGCCCTGGCTTTCTTT. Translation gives CATSRRGQGALAFF.

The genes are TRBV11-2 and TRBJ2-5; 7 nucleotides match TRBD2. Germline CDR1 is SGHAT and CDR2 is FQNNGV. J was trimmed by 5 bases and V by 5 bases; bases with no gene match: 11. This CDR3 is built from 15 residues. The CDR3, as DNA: TGTGCCAGCAGCATTAGCCCTGCGGGGGATGAGACCCAGTACTTC. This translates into CASSISPAGDETQYF.

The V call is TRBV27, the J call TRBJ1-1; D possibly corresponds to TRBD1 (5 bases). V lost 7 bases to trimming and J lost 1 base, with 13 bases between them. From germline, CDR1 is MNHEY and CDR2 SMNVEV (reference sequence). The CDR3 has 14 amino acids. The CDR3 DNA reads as TGTGCCAGCACTTCAGGGAGGCAGAACACTGAAGCTTTCTTT. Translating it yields CASTSGRQNTEAFF.

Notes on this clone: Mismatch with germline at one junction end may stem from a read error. CDR3 DNA sequence: TGTTCCAGCAGCTTCCAAGACAGGGGAACAGATACGCAGTATTTT. Translating it yields CSSSFQDRGTDTQYF. The V and J genes are TRBV7-9 and TRBJ2-3; TRBD1 agrees at 8 bases. Looked up from germline, CDR1 is SEHNR and CDR2 is FQNEAQ (reference sequence). The CDR3 covers 15 residues.

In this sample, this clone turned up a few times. The CDR3 DNA is TGTGCCAGCAGTCCGAGCCTCGCCCCCAATGAGCAGTTCTTC. Translation gives CASSPSLAPNEQFF. The J gene is TRBJ2-1, the V gene TRBV27; no reliable D call. CDR1 and CDR2 from the germline V gene are MNHEY and SMNVEV (reference sequence). The CDR3 has 14 amino acids. Deletions cut 5 bases from V and 6 bases from J, with 14 bases between.

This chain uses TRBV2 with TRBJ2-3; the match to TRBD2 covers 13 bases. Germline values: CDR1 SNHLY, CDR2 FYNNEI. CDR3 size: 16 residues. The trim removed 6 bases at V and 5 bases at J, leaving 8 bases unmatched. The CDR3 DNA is TGTGCCAGCAGCCTTGGGACTAGCGGGAAGGAAGATACGCAGTATTTT. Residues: CASSLGTSGKEDTQYF.

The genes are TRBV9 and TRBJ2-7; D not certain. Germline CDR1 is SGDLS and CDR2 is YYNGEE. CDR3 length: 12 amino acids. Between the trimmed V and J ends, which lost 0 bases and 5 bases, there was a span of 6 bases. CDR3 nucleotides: TGTGCCAGCAGCGTAGGAGAGAACGAGCAGTACTTC. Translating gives CASSVGENEQYF.

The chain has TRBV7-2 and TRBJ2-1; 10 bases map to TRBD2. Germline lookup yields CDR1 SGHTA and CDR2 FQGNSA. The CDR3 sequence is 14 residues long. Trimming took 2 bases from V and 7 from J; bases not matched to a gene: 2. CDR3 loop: CASSLQLAGNEQFF. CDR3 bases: TGTGCCAGCAGCTTACAACTAGCGGGAAATGAGCAGTTCTTC. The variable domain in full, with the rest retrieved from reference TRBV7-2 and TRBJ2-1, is GAGVSQSPSNKVTEKGKDVELRCDPISGHTALYWYRQSLGQGLEFLIYFQGNSAPDKSGLPSDRFSAERTGGSVSTLTIQRTQQEDSAVYLCASSLQLAGNEQFFGPGTRLTVL.

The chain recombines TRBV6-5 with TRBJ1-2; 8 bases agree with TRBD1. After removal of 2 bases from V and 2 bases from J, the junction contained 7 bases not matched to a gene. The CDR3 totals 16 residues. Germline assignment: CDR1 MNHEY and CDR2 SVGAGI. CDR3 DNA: TGTGCCAGCAGTTACACGGGAGGACAGGGAAACTATGGCTACACCTTC. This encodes CASSYTGGQGNYGYTF.

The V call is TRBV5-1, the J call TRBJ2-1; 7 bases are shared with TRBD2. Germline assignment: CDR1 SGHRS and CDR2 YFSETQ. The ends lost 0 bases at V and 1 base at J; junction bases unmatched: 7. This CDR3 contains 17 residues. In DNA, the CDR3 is TGCGCCAGCAGCTTGGTACCTAGCGGTTCATCCTACAATGAGCAGTTCTTC. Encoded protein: CASSLVPSGSSYNEQFF.

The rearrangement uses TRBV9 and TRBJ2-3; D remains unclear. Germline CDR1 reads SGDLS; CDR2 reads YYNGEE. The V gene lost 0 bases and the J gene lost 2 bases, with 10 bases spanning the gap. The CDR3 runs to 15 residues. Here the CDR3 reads CASSVGLVPTDTQYF. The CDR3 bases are TGTGCCAGCAGCGTAGGGCTAGTCCCCACAGATACGCAGTATTTT.

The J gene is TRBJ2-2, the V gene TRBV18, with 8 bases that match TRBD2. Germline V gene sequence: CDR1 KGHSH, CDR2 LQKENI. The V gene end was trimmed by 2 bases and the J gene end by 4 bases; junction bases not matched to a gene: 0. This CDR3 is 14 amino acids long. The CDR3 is CASSPGTSTGELFF. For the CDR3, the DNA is TGTGCCAGCTCACCAGGGACTAGCACCGGGGAGCTGTTTTTT. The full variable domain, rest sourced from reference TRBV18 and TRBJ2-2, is NAGVMQNPRHLVRRRGQEARLRCSPMKGHSHVYWYRQLPEEGLKFMVYLQKENIIDESGMPKERFSAEFPKEGPSILRIQQVVRGDSAAYFCASSPGTSTGELFFGEGSRLTVL.

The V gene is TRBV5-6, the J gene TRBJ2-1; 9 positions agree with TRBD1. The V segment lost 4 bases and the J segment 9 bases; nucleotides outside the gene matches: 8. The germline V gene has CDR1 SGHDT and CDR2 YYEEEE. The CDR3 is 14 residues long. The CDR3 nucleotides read TGTGCCAGCAGCCCACTCGGGGGACAGGGTGAGCAGTTCTTC. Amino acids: CASSPLGGQGEQFF.

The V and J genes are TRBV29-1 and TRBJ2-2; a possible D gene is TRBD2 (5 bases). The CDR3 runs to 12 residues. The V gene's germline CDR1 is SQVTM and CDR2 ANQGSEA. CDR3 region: CGSLANTGELFF. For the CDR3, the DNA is TGCGGCTCACTAGCGAACACCGGGGAGCTGTTTTTT.

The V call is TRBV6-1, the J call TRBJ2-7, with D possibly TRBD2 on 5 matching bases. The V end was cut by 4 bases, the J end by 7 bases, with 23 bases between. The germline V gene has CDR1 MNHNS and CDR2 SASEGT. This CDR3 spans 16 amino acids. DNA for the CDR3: TGTGCCAGCAGTGCGTTTTTGGGGAGTGGAGGTAGGGAGCAGTACTTC. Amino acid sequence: CASSAFLGSGGREQYF.

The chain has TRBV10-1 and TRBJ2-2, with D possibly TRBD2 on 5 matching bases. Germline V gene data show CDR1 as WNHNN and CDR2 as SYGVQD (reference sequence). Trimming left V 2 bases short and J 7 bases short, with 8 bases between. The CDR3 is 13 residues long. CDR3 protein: CASSEVGSGELFF. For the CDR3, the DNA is TGCGCCAGCAGTGAGGTGGGGAGCGGGGAGCTGTTTTTT.